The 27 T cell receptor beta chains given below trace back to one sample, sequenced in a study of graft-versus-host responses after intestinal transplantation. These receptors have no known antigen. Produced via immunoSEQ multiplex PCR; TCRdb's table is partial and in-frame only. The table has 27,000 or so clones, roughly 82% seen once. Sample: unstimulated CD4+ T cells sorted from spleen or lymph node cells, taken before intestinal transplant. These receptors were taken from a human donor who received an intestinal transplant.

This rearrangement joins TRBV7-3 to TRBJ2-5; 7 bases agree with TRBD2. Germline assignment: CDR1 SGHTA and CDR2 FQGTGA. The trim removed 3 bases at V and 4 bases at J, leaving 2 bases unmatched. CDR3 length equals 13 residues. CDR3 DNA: TGTGCCAGCAGCTTGACTAGCACAGAGACCCAGTACTTC. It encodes CASSLTSTETQYF.

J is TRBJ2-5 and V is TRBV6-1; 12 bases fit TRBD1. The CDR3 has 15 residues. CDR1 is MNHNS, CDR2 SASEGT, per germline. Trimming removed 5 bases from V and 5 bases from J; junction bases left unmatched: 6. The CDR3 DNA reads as TGTGCCAGCAGTTGGGACAGGGGGCGCGAGGAGACCCAGTACTTC. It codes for CASSWDRGREETQYF.

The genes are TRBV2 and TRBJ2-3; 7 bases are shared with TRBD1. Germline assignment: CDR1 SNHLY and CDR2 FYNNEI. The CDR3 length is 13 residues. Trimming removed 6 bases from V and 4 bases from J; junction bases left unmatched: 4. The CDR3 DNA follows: TGTGCCAGCAGATTACAGGGGCCAGATACGCAGTATTTT. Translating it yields CASRLQGPDTQYF.

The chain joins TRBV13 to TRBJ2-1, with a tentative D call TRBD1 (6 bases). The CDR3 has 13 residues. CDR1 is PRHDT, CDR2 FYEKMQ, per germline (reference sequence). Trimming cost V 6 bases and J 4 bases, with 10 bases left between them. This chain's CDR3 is CASRQTGYNEQFF. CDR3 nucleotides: TGTGCCAGCAGGCAAACAGGGTACAATGAGCAGTTCTTC.

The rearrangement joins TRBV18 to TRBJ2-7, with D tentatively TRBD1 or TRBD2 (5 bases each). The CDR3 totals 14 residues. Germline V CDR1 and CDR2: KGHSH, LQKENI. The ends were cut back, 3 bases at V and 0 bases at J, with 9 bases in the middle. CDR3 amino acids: CASSPGPSSYEQYF. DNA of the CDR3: TGTGCCAGCTCACCGGGACCGAGCTCCTACGAGCAGTACTTC.

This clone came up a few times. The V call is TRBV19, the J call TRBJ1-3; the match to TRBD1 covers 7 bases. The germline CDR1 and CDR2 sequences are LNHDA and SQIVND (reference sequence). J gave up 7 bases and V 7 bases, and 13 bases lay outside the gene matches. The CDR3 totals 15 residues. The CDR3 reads CASILQGDASNTIYF. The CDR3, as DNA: TGTGCCAGTATACTCCAGGGGGACGCGTCTAACACCATATATTTT. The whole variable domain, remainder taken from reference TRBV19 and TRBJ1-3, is DGGITQSPKYLFRKEGQNVTLSCEQNLNHDAMYWYRQDPGQGLRLIYYSQIVNDFQKGDIAEGYSVSREKKESFPLTVTSAQKNPTAFYLCASILQGDASNTIYFGEGSWLTVV.

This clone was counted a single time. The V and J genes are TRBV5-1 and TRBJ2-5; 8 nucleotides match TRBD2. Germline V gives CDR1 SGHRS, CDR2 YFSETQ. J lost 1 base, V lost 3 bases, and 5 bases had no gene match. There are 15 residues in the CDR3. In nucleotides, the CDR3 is TGCGCCAGCAGCTCCTCCGGGACTAGCCAAGAGACCCAGTACTTC. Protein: CASSSSGTSQETQYF.

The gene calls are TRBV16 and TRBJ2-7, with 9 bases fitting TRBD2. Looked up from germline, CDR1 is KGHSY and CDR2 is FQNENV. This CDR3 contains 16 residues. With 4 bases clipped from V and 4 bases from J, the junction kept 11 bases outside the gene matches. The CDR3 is CASSPRRLAGDYEQYF. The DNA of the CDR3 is TGTGCCAGCAGCCCACGCAGGTTAGCGGGAGATTACGAGCAGTACTTC.

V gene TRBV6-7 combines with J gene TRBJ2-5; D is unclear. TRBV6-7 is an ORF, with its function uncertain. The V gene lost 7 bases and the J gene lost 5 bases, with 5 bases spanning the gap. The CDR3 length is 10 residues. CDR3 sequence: CASNVETQYF. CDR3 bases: TGTGCCAGCAACGTGGAGACCCAGTACTTC.

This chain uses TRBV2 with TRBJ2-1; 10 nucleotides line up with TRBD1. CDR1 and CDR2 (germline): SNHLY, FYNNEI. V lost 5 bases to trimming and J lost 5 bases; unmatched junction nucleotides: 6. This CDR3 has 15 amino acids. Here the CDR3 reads CASSPGTGVNNEQFF. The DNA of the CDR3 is TGTGCCAGCAGTCCCGGGACAGGGGTCAACAATGAGCAGTTCTTC.

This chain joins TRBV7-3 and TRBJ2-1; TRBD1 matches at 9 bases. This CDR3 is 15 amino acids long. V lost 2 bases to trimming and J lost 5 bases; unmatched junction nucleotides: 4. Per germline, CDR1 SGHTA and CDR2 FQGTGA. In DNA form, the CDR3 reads TGTGCCAGCAGCTTAGGACAGGGGATCGACAATGAGCAGTTCTTC. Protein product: CASSLGQGIDNEQFF. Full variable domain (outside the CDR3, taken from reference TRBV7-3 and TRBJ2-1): GAGVSQTPSNKVTEKGKYVELRCDPISGHTALYWYRQSLGQGPEFLIYFQGTGAADDSGLPNDRFFAVRPEGSVSTLKIQRTERGDSAVYLCASSLGQGIDNEQFFGPGTRLTVL.

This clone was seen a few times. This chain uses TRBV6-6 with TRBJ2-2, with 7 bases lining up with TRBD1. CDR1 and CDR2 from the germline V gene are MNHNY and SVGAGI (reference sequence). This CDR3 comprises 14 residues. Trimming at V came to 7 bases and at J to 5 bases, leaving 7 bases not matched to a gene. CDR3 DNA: TGTGCCAGCACTAACAGGGGTGATACCGGGGAGCTGTTTTTT. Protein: CASTNRGDTGELFF.

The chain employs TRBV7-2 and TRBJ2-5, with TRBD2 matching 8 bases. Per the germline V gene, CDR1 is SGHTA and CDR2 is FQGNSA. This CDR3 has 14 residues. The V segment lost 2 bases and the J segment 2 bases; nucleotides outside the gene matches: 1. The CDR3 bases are TGTGCCAGCAGCTTAACTAGCGGTCAAGAGACCCAGTACTTC. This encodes CASSLTSGQETQYF.

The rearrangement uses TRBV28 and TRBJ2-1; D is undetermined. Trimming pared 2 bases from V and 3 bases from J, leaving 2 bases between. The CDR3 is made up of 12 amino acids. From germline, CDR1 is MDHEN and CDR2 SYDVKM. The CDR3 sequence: CASSLLYNEQFF. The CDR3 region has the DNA TGTGCCAGCAGTTTACTCTACAATGAGCAGTTCTTC.

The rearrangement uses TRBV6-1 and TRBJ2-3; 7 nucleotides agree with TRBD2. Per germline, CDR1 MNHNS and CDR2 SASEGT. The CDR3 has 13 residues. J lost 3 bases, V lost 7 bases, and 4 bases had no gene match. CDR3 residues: CASMTLATDTQYF. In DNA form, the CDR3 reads TGTGCCAGCATGACACTAGCGACAGATACGCAGTATTTT.

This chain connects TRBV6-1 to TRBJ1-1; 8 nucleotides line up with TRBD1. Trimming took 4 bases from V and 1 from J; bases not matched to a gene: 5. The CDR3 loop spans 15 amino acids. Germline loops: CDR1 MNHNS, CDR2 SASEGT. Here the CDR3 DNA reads TGTGCCAGCAGTGCGGGGACAGGAGGGAACACTGAAGCTTTCTTT. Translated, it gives CASSAGTGGNTEAFF.

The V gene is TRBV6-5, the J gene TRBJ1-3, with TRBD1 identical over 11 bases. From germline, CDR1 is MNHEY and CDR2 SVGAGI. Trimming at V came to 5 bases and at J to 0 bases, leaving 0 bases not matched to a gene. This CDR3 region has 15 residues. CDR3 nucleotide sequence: TGTGCCAGCAGTGGGACAGGGGGCTCTGGAAACACCATATATTTT. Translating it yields CASSGTGGSGNTIYF.

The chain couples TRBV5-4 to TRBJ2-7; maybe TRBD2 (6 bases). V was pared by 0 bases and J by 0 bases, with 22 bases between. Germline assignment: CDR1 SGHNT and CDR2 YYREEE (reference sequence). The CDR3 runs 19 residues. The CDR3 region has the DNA TGTGCCAGCAGCTTGGCCTGGGGATTCCGGGGGACGGCCTCCTACGAGCAGTACTTC. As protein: CASSLAWGFRGTASYEQYF. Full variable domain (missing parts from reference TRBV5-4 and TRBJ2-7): ETGVTQSPTHLIKTRGQQVTLRCSSQSGHNTVSWYQQALGQGPQFIFQYYREEENGRGNFPPRFSGLQFPNYSSELNVNALELDDSALYLCASSLAWGFRGTASYEQYFGPGTRLTVT.

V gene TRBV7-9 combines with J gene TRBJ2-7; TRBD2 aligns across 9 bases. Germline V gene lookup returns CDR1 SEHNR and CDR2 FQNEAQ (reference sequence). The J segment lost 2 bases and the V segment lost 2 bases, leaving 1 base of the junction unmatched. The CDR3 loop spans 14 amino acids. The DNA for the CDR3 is TGTGCCAGCAGCTTAAGGACTAGCGCCTACGAGCAGTACTTC. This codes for CASSLRTSAYEQYF.

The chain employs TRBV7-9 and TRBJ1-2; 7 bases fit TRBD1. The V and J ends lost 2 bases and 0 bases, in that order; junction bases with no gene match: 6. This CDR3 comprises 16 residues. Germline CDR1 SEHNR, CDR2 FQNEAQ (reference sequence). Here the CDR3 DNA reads TGTGCCAGCAGCTTATCCGGGGACAGCTCTAACTATGGCTACACCTTC. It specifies CASSLSGDSSNYGYTF.

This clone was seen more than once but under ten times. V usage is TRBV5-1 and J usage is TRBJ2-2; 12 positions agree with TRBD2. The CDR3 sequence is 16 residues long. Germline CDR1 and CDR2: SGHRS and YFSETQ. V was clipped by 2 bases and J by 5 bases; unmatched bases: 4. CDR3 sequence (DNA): TGCGCCAGCAGCTTCTTCGGACTAGCGGGGACCGGGGAGCTGTTTTTT. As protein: CASSFFGLAGTGELFF.

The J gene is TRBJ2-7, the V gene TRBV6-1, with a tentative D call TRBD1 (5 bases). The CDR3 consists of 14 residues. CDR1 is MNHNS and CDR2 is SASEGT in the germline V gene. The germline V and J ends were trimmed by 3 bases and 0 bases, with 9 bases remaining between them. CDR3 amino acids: CASSDRVPSYEQYF. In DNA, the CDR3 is TGTGCCAGCAGTGACAGGGTTCCCTCCTACGAGCAGTACTTC.

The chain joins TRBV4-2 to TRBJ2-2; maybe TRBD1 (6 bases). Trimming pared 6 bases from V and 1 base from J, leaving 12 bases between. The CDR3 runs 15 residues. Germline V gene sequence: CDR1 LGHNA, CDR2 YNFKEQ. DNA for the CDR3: TGTGCCAGCAGGAATCAGGGACAGAACACCGGGGAGCTGTTTTTT. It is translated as CASRNQGQNTGELFF.

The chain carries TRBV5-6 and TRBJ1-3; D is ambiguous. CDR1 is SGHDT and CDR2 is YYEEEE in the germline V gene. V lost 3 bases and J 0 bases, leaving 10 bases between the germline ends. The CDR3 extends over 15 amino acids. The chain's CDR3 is CASSSPGDSGNTIYF. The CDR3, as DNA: TGTGCCAGCAGCTCCCCCGGCGACTCTGGAAACACCATATATTTT.

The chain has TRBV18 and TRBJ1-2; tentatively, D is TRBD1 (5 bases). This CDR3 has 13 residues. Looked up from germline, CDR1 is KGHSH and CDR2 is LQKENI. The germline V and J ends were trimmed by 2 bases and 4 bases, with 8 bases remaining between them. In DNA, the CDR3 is TGTGCCAGCTCACCAGGGGACCTCTATGGCTACACCTTC. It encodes CASSPGDLYGYTF.

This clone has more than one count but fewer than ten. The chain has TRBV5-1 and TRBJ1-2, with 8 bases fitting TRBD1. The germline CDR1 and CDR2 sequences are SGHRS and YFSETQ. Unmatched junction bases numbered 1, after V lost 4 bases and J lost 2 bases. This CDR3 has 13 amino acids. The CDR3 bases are TGCGCCAGCAGCAGGACAGGGAACTATGGCTACACCTTC. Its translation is CASSRTGNYGYTF.

The CDR3: CASSEKGQETQYF. The CDR3 DNA is TGCGCCAGCAGTGAGAAGGGTCAAGAGACCCAGTACTTC. V is TRBV10-1 and J is TRBJ2-5; D is unclear. V was pared by 2 bases and J by 2 bases, with 6 bases between. This CDR3 is built from 13 residues. Germline CDR1 and CDR2: WNHNN and SYGVQD (reference sequence).